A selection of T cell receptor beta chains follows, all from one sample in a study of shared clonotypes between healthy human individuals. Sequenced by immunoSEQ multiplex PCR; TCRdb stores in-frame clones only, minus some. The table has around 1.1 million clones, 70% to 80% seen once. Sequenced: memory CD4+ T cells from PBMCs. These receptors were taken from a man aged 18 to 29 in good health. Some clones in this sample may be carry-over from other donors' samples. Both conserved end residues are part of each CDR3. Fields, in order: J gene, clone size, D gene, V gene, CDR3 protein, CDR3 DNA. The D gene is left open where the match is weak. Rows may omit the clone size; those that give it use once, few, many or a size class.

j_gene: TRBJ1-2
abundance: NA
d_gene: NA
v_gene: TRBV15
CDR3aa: CATSRGGGGPQRRDYGYTF
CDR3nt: TGTGCCACCAGCAGAGGGGGAGGGGGACCCCAAAGGAGGGACTATGGCTACACCTTC

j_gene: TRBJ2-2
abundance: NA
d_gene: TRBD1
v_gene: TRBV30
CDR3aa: CAWRAGTGGTGELFF
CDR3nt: TGTGCCTGGAGAGCGGGGACAGGGGGGACCGGGGAGCTGTTTTTT

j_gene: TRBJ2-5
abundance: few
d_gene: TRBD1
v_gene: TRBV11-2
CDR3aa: CASSFTDRGPQETQYF
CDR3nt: TGTGCCAGCAGTTTTACGGACAGGGGGCCGCAAGAGACCCAGTACTTC

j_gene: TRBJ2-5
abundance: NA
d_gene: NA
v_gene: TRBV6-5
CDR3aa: CASSLGVQETQYF
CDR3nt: TGTGCCAGCAGCCTAGGGGTACAAGAGACCCAGTACTTC

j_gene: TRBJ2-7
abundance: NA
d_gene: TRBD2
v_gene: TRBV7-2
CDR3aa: CASSFGGGAWEQYF
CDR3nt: TGTGCCAGCAGCTTTGGCGGGGGGGCCTGGGAGCAGTACTTC

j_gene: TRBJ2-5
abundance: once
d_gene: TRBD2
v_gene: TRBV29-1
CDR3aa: CSLTSGETQYF
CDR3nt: TGCAGCCTCACTAGCGGAGAGACCCAGTACTTC

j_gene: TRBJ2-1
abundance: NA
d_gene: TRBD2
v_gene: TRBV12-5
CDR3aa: CASGYGGRVINEQFF
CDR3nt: TGTGCTAGTGGTTACGGCGGGAGGGTTATCAATGAGCAGTTCTTC

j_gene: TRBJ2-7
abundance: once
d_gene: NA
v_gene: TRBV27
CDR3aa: CASRISDNRGEQYF
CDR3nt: TGTGCCAGCAGGATTTCGGACAACCGAGGCGAGCAGTACTTC

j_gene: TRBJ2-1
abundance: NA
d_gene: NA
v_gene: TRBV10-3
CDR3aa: CAISYGSSYNEQFF
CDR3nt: TGTGCCATCAGCTACGGAAGCTCCTACAATGAGCAGTTCTTC

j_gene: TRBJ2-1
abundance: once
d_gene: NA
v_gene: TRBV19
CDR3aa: CASTDRDEQFF
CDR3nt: TGTGCCAGTACCGATCGGGATGAGCAGTTCTTC

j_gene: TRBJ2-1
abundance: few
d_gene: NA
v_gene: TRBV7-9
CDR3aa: CATPGEQFF
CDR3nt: TGTGCCACCCCAGGGGAGCAGTTCTTC

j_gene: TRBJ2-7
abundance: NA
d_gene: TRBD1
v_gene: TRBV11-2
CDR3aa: CASINRGRAYEQYF
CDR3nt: TGTGCCAGCATCAACAGGGGAAGGGCCTACGAGCAGTACTTC

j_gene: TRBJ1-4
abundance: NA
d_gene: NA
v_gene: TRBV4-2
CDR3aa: CASSQARQVNEKLFF
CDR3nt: TGTGCCAGCAGCCAAGCGCGACAGGTTAATGAAAAACTGTTTTTT

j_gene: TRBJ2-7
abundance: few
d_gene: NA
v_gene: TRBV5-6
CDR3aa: CASSRTSFYEQYF
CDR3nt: TGTGCCAGCAGCCGTACTAGTTTCTACGAGCAGTACTTC

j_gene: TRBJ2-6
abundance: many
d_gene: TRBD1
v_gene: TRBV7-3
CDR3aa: CASSLQGAPSGANVLTF
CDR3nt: TGTGCCAGCAGCTTACAGGGGGCACCCTCTGGGGCCAACGTCCTGACTTTC

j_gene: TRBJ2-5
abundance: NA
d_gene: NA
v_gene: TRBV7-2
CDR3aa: CASSLGAGPPQETQYF
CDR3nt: TGTGCCAGCAGCTTAGGGGCAGGGCCGCCCCAAGAGACCCAGTACTTC

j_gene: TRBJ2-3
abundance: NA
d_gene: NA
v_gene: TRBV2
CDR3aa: CASSEASRTDTQYF
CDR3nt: TGTGCCAGCAGTGAAGCGTCGCGCACAGATACGCAGTATTTT

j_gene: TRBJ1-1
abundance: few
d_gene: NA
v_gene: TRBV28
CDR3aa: CASATRNTEAFF
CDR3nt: TGTGCCAGCGCTACACGGAACACTGAAGCTTTCTTT

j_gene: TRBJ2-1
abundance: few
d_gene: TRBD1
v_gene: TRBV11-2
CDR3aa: CASSGTGGRDEQFF
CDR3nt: TGTGCCAGCAGCGGGACAGGGGGGAGGGATGAGCAGTTCTTC

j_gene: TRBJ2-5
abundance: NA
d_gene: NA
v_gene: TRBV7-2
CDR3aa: CASSFNQGGEETQYF
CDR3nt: TGTGCCAGCAGCTTTAACCAAGGGGGAGAAGAGACCCAGTACTTC

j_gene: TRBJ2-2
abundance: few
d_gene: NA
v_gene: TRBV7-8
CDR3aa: CASSLARRDTGELFF
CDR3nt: TGTGCCAGCAGCTTGGCTCGGAGGGACACCGGGGAGCTGTTTTTT

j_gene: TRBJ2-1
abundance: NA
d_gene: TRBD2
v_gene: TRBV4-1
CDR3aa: CASSRGLAGVEEQFF
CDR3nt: TGCGCCAGCAGCCGAGGACTAGCGGGAGTAGAGGAGCAGTTCTTC

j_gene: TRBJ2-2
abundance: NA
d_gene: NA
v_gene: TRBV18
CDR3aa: CASSPFTGGDTGELFF
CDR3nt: TGTGCCAGCTCACCATTTACTGGAGGAGACACCGGGGAGCTGTTTTTT

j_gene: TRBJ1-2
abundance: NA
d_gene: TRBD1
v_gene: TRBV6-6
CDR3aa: CASSPGTGMGTF
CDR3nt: TGTGCCAGCAGCCCCGGGACAGGGATGGGCACCTTC

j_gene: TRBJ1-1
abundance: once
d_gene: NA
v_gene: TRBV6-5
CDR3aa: CASSRPANTEAFF
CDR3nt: TGTGCCAGCAGTCGCCCCGCGAACACTGAAGCTTTCTTT

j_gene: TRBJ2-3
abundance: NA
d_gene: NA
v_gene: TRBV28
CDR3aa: CASSFEAYTDTQYF
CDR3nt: TGTGCCAGCAGTTTCGAGGCCTACACAGATACGCAGTATTTT

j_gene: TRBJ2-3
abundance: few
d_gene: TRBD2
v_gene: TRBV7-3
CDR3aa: CASSSNAVGGRGLDTQYF
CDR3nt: TGTGCCAGCAGCTCAAATGCGGTCGGCGGGAGGGGTTTGGATACGCAGTATTTT

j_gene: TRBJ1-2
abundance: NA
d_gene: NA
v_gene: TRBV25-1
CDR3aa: CASSEGTGDGYTF
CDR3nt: TGTGCCAGCAGTGAAGGTACAGGAGATGGCTACACCTTC

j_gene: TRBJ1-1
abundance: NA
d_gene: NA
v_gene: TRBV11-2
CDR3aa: CASSYEGHTEAFF
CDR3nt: TGTGCCAGCAGCTACGAGGGGCACACTGAAGCTTTCTTT

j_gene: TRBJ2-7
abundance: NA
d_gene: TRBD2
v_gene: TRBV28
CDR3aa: CASSLLGGGPPSYEQYF
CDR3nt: TGTGCCAGCAGTTTACTCGGCGGGGGGCCCCCCTCCTACGAGCAGTACTTC

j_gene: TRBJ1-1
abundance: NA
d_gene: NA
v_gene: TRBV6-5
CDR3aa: CASSSSVGYFTEAFF
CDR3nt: TGTGCCAGCAGTTCTAGTGTGGGGTACTTCACTGAGGCTTTCTTT

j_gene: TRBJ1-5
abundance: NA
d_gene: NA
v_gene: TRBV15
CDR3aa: CATSRGGQTGQPQHF
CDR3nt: TGTGCCACCAGCAGGGGGGGGCAGACCGGACAGCCCCAGCATTTT

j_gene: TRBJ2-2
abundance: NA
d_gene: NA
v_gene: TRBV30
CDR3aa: CAWSTFANTGELFF
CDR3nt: TGTGCCTGGAGTACATTCGCGAACACCGGGGAGCTGTTTTTT

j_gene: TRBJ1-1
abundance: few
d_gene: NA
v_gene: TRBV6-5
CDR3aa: CASSTRDGLHLAFF
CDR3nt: TGTGCCAGCAGTACCCGAGACGGGCTGCACTTAGCTTTCTTT

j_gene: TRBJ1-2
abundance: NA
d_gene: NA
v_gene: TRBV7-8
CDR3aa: CASSSQGGRFGYTF
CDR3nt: TGTGCCAGCAGCTCCCAAGGGGGACGCTTTGGCTACACCTTC

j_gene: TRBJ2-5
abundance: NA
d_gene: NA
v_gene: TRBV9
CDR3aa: CASSVASSETQYF
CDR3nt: TGTGCCAGCAGCGTAGCTTCCTCGGAGACCCAGTACTTC

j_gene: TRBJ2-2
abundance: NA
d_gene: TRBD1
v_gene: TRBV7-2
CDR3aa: CASSFGGQGYGELFF
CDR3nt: TGTGCCAGCAGCTTTGGGGGACAGGGGTACGGGGAGCTGTTTTTT

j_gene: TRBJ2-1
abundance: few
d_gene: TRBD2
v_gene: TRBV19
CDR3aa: CASSDGTSGLREQFF
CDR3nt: TGTGCCAGTAGCGACGGGACTAGCGGCCTCAGAGAGCAGTTCTTC

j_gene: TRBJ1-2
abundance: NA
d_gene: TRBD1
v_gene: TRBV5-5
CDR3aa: CASRLNRGGYGYTF
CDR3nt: TGTGCCAGCAGACTAAACAGGGGTGGCTATGGCTACACCTTC

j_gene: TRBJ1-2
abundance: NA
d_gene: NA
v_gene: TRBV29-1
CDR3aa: CSVGGDGYTF
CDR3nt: TGCAGCGTTGGGGGCGATGGCTACACCTTC

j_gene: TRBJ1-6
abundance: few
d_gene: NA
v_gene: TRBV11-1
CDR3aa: CASSSNSNSPLHF
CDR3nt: TGTGCCAGCAGCTCTAACAGCAATTCACCCCTCCACTTT

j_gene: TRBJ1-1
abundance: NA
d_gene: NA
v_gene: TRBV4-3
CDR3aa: CASSLSFSGRTEAFF
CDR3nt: TGCGCCAGCAGCCTTTCGTTCTCAGGGCGCACTGAAGCTTTCTTT

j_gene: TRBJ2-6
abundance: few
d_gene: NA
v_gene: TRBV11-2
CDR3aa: CASSWDISGANVLTF
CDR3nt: TGTGCCAGCAGCTGGGACATCTCTGGGGCCAACGTCCTGACTTTC

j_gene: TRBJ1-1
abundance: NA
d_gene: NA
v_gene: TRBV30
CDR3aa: CAWSGRTEAFF
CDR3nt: TGTGCCTGGAGTGGACGGACTGAAGCTTTCTTT

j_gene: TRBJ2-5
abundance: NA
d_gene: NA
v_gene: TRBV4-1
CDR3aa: CASSRQPWAQETQYF
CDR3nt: TGCGCCAGCAGCCGCCAGCCCTGGGCCCAAGAGACCCAGTACTTC